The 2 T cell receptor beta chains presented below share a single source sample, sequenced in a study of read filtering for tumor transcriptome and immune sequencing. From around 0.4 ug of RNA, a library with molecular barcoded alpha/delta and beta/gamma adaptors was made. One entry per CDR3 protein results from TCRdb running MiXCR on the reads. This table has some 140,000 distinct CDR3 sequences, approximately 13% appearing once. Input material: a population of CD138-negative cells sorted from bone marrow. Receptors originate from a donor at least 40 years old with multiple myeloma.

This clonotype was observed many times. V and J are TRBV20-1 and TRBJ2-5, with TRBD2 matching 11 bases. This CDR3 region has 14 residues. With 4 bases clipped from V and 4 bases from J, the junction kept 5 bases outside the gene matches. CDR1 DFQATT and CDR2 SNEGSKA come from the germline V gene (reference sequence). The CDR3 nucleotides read TGCAGTGCTATTAGCGGGAGGGGGCGAGAGACCCAGTACTTC. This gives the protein CSAISGRGRETQYF.

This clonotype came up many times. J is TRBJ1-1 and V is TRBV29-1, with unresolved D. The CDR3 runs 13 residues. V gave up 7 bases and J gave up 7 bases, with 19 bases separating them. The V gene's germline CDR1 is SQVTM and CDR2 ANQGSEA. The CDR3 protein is CSGRTLYPGEAFF. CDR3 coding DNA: TGCAGCGGCCGGACCTTATATCCGGGTGAAGCTTTCTTT.